This T cell receptor (beta chain) was observed in a study of T cells in localized non-small cell lung cancer. J was trimmed by 14 bases and V by 4 bases; bases with no gene match: 13. The germline V gene has CDR1 SNHLY and CDR2 FYNNEI. The CDR3 spans 15 residues. Using immunoSEQ multiplex PCR, the repertoire was profiled, and TCRdb retains in-frame clones only, with some absent. The table includes roughly 38,000 clones, more than 80% detected once. The sequence came from a male donor aged 60 or older with stage II lung adenocarcinoma. This specimen was peripheral blood mononuclear cells, taken before any cancer treatment. The chain links TRBV2 to TRBJ1-6; TRBD1 agrees at 8 bases. CDR3 nucleotides: TGTGCCAGCAGTGTCCCTACAGGGGGAAAGGTAACCCTCCACTTT. Translated, it gives CASSVPTGGKVTLHF.